This T cell receptor beta chain was recovered during a study of cytomegalovirus exposure and HLA in healthy donors. The wider study: Approximately 85 million unique TCRs from HLA-typed donors were held in an early data release.

Vbeta (60) and Jbeta (13) primers were used in the PCR. Method: immunoSEQ multiplex PCR; TCRdb's copy keeps in-frame clones and lacks some. The sample yields fewer than 85,000 clones, 60% to 85% seen once. The V gene lost 7 bases and the J gene lost 2 bases, with 21 bases spanning the gap. CDR1 and CDR2 from the germline V gene are WSHSY and SAAADI. The CDR3 totals 16 residues. Study results and caveats: High sensitivity and specificity were reportedly achieved when the classifier diagnosed cytomegalovirus status.

Of note for this clone: The target antigen is unknown.

The TCR sequence derives from a male donor in good health and CMV-seropositive. The chain has TRBV10-2 and TRBJ2-7, with TRBD2 as a possible D gene (5 bases). Sequencing used PBMCs. Written as DNA, the CDR3 is TGCGCCAGCACAACCGGACTTTCCCGTACAACCTACGAGCAGTACTTC. Translated, it gives CASTTGLSRTTYEQYF.